The present T cell receptor (beta chain) was sequenced within a study of blood T cells in healthy people across ages. Overall study findings and caveats: Long-lived donors had more naive CD4+ cells and higher diversity than aged donors.

The donors, all healthy, were Caucasians living in Russia, aged roughly 6 to 100. Remarks on this clonotype: The antigen is unknown.

The CDR3 extends over 13 amino acids. V lost 6 bases and J lost 1, with 10 bases in between. Looked up from germline, CDR1 is SQVTM and CDR2 is ANQGSEA. Next came a second PCR, run for about 7 to 12 cycles, which used a sample-barcoded 5' primer along with a J-beta primer mix. TCRdb re-analysed the 5' RACE reads in MiXCR, keeping a single row per CDR3 protein. Of over 1,200,000 distinct CDR3 sequences listed, 55% to 75% are singletons. The chain recombines TRBV29-1 with TRBJ2-1; D perhaps matches TRBD2 (6 bases). What was sequenced was blood. This sequence was found in a man between 18 and 29 years old in good health. Written as DNA, the CDR3 is TGCAGCGTCCCGGGACTGTCCTACAATGAGCAGTTCTTC. It yields the protein CSVPGLSYNEQFF.